This T cell receptor (beta chain) appears in the sequencing data of a study of cytomegalovirus exposure and HLA in healthy donors. For this clone: Its antigen remains unknown.

The PCR had 60 Vbeta and 13 Jbeta primers. Measured with immunoSEQ multiplex PCR; TCRdb has only the in-frame clones, and not every one. This sample yields some 94,000 clones, of which around 77% are seen a single time; over 3% belongs to the top ten. The CDR3 length is 21 residues. With 6 bases removed from V and 4 bases from J, the gap between germline ends came to 34 bases. Germline loops: CDR1 SNHLY, CDR2 FYNNEI. Study-wide findings and caveats: It was in a later analysis that TCR association rates were seen to vary by HLA locus, highest for DRB1 and lowest for HLA-C.

The rearrangement uses TRBV2 and TRBJ2-1; tentative D call: TRBD1 (6 bases). Sequenced input: PBMCs. This TCR derives from a man in his forties in good health and CMV-seronegative. DNA of the CDR3: TGTGCCAGCAGCACCAACCGGGACAACTCCTTTGGGTTCGAATTGTACAATGAGCAGTTCTTC. It specifies CASSTNRDNSFGFELYNEQFF.